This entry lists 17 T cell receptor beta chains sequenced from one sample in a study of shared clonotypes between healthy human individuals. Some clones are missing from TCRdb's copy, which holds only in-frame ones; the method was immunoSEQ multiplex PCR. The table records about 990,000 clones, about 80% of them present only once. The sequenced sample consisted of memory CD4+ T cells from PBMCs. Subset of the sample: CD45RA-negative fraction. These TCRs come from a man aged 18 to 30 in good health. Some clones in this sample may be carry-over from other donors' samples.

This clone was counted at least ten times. The CDR3 DNA is TGTGCCAGCAGCTTAGACCGGGATACGCAGTATTTT. It translates to CASSLDRDTQYF. The chain has TRBV11-3 and TRBJ2-3; no clear D. The CDR3 contains 12 residues. Between the trimmed V and J ends, which lost 0 bases and 6 bases, there was a span of 4 bases. CDR1 and CDR2 (germline): SGHNT, YENEEA.

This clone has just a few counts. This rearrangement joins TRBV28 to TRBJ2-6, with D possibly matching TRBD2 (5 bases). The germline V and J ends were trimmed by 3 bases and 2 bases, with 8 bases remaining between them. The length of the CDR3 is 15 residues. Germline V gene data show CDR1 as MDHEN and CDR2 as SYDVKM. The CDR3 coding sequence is TGTGCCAGCAGTTTGGAGAGGGCTGGGGCCAACGTCCTGACTTTC. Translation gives CASSLERAGANVLTF.

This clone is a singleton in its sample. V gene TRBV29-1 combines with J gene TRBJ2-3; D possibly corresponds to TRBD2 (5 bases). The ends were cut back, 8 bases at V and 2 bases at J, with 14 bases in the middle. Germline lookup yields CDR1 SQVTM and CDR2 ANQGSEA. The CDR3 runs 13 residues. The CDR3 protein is CSLRRTFTDTQYF. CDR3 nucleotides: TGCAGCTTGCGGAGGACTTTCACAGATACGCAGTATTTT.

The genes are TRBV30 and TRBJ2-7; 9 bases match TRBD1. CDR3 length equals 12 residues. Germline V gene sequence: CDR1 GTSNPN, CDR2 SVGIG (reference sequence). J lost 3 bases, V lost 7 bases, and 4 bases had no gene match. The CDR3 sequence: CAYRDRDYEQYF. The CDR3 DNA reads TGTGCCTACCGGGACAGGGACTACGAGCAGTACTTC. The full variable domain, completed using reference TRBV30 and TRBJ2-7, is SQTIHQWPATLVQPVGSPLSLECTVEGTSNPNLYWYRQAAGRGLQLLFYSVGIGQISSEVPQNLSASRPQDRQFILSSKKLLLSDSGFYLCAYRDRDYEQYFGPGTRLTVT.

The chain's CDR3 is CASIKTGLNTEAFF. The CDR3 nucleotides read TGTGCCAGTATTAAAACAGGGTTGAACACTGAAGCTTTCTTT. The chain employs TRBV19 and TRBJ1-1, with TRBD1 as a possible D gene (6 bases). This CDR3 has 14 residues. Germline values: CDR1 LNHDA, CDR2 SQIVND (reference sequence). Trimming took off 7 bases at V and 0 bases at J, with 12 bases between the two ends. The variable domain in full, completed from reference TRBV19 and TRBJ1-1, reads DGGITQSPKYLFRKEGQNVTLSCEQNLNHDAMYWYRQDPGQGLRLIYYSQIVNDFQKGDIAEGYSVSREKKESFPLTVTSAQKNPTAFYLCASIKTGLNTEAFFGQGTRLTVV.

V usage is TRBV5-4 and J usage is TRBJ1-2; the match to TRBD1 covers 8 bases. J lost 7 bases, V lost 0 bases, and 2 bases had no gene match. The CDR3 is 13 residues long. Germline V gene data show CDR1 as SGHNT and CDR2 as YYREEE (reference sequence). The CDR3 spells CASSLETGAGYTF. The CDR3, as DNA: TGTGCCAGCAGCTTGGAGACAGGGGCTGGCTACACCTTC. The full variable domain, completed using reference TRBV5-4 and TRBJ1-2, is ETGVTQSPTHLIKTRGQQVTLRCSSQSGHNTVSWYQQALGQGPQFIFQYYREEENGRGNFPPRFSGLQFPNYSSELNVNALELDDSALYLCASSLETGAGYTFGSGTRLTVV.

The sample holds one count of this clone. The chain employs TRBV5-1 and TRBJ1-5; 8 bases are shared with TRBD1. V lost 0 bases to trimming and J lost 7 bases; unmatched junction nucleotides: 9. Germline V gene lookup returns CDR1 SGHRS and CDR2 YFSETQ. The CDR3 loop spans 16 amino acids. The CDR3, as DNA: TGCGCCAGCAGCTTGGGTGGACGACAGGGGATCCAGCCCCAGCATTTT. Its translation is CASSLGGRQGIQPQHF.

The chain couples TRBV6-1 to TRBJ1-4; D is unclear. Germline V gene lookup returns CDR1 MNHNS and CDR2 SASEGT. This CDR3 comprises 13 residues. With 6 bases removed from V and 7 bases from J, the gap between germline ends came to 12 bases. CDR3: CASRRAVGEKLFF. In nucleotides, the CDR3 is TGTGCCAGCAGGAGGGCGGTTGGTGAAAAACTGTTTTTT.

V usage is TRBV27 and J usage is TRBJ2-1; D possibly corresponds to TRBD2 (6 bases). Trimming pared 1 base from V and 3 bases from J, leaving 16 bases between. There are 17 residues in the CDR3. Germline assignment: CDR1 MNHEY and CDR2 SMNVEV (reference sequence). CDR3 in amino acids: CASSLFTGTPSYNEQFF. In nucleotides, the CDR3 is TGTGCCAGCAGTTTATTTACCGGGACTCCGAGCTACAATGAGCAGTTCTTC.

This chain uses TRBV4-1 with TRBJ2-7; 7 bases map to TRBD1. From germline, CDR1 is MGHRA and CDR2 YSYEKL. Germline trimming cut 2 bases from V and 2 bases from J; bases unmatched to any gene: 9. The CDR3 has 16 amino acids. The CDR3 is CASSQFPTGSPYEQYF. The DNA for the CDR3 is TGCGCCAGCAGCCAATTCCCGACAGGGTCCCCCTACGAGCAGTACTTC.

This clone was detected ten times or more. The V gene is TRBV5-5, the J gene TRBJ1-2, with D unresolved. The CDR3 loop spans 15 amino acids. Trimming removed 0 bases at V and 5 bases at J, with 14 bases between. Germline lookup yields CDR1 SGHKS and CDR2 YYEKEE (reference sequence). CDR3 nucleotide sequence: TGTGCCAGCAGCTTGGAGGGTGGAGACACATATGGCTACACCTTC. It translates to CASSLEGGDTYGYTF.

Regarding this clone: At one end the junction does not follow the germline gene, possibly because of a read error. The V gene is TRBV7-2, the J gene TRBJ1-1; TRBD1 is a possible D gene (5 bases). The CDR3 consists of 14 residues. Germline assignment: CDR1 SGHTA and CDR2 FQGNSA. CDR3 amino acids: CASSLRGRVTEACF. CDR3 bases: TGTGCCAGCAGCTTACGGGGGAGGGTCACTGAAGCTTGCTTT.

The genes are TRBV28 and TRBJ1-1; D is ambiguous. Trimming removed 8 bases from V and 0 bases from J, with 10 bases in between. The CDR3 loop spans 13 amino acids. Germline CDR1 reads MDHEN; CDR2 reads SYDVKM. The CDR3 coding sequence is TGTGCCAGCTCCGGACGGATGAACACTGAAGCTTTCTTT. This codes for CASSGRMNTEAFF.

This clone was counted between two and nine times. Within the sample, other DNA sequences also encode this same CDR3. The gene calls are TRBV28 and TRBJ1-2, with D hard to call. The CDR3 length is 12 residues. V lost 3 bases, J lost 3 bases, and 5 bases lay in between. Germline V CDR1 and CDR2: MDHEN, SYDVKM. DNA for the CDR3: TGTGCCAGCAGTTTGCAGGACTATGGCTACACCTTC. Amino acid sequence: CASSLQDYGYTF.

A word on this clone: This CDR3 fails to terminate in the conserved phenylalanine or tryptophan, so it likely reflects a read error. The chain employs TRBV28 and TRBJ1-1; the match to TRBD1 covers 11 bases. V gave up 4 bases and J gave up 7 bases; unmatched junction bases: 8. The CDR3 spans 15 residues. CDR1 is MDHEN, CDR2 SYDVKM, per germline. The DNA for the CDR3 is TGTGCCAGCAGTTCATGGCCCGGGACAGGGGGTGAAGCTTTCTCT. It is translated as CASSSWPGTGGEAFS.

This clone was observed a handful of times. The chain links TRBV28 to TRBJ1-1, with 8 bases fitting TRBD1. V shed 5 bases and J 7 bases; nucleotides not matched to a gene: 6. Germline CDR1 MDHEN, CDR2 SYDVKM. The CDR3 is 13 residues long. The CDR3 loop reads CASSPGTGHEAFF. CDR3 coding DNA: TGTGCCAGCAGTCCAGGGACAGGACATGAAGCTTTCTTT.

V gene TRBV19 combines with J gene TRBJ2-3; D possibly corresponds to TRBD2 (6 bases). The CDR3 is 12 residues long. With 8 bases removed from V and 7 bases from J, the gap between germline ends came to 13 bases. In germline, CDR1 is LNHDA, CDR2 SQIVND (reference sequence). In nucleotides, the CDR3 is TGTGCCAGTTCGGGGGTCACTAATACGCAGTATTTT. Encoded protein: CASSGVTNTQYF.